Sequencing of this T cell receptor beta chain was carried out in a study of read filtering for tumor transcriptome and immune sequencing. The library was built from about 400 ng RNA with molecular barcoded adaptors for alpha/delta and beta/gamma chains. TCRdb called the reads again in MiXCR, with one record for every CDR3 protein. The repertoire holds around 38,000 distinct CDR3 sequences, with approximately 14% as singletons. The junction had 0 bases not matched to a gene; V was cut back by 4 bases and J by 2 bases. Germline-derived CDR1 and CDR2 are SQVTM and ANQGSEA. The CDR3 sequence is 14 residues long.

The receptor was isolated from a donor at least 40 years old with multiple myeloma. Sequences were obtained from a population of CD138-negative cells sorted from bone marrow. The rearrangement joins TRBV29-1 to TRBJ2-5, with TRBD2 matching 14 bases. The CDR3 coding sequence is TGCAGCGTTGGACTAGCGGGAGGGCAAGAGACCCAGTACTTC. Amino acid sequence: CSVGLAGGQETQYF.